One and the same sample provided the 15 T cell receptor beta chains below, sequenced in a study of T cell changes during pregnancy in multiple sclerosis. Only in-frame clones appear in the TCRdb table, and some are missing; sequencing was by immunoSEQ multiplex PCR. The sample carries tens of thousands of clones, about nine tenths recorded once. The source was CD4+ T cells from peripheral blood mononuclear cells, collected in the first trimester of pregnancy. The origin of the receptors is a female donor with multiple sclerosis, enrolled in a pregnancy study.

The chain joins TRBV5-1 to TRBJ1-4, with 7 bases lining up with TRBD1. Germline lookup yields CDR1 SGHRS and CDR2 YFSETQ. With V trimmed by 4 bases and J by 4 bases, 4 bases remained unmatched. There are 14 residues in the CDR3. CDR3 nucleotide sequence: TGCGCCAGCAGCCCCGGGACAGTTAATGAAAAACTGTTTTTT. Amino acid sequence: CASSPGTVNEKLFF.

The chain employs TRBV7-3 and TRBJ2-7; 11 bases are shared with TRBD2. CDR1 and CDR2 from the germline V gene are SGHTA and FQGTGA. Trimming removed 3 bases from V and 2 bases from J; junction bases left unmatched: 3. This CDR3 is built from 15 residues. Written as DNA, the CDR3 is TGTGCCAGCAGCTTGGGGACTAGCGGAACCTACGAGCAGTACTTC. Encoded protein: CASSLGTSGTYEQYF. Variable domain in full (rest from reference TRBV7-3 and TRBJ2-7): GAGVSQTPSNKVTEKGKYVELRCDPISGHTALYWYRQSLGQGPEFLIYFQGTGAADDSGLPNDRFFAVRPEGSVSTLKIQRTERGDSAVYLCASSLGTSGTYEQYFGPGTRLTVT.

The genes are TRBV10-3 and TRBJ2-7; 8 nucleotides line up with TRBD1. Germline V lookup: CDR1 ENHRY, CDR2 SYGVKD. After removal of 5 bases from V and 4 bases from J, the junction contained 10 bases not matched to a gene. The CDR3 spans 15 residues. As DNA, the CDR3 is TGTGCCATCAGTCCTCTCGACAGGGGATCTTACGAGCAGTACTTC. Protein: CAISPLDRGSYEQYF.

The rearrangement links TRBV7-2 to TRBJ2-6, with TRBD1 as a possible D gene (5 bases). This CDR3 region has 18 residues. Trimming removed 2 bases at V and 0 bases at J, with 14 bases between. The germline CDR1 and CDR2 sequences are SGHTA and FQGNSA. CDR3 in DNA: TGTGCCAGCAGCTTACAGGGTTCCTCTCTCTCTGGGGCCAACGTCCTGACTTTC. Amino acids: CASSLQGSSLSGANVLTF. The whole variable domain, filled in from reference TRBV7-2 and TRBJ2-6, reads GAGVSQSPSNKVTEKGKDVELRCDPISGHTALYWYRQSLGQGLEFLIYFQGNSAPDKSGLPSDRFSAERTGGSVSTLTIQRTQQEDSAVYLCASSLQGSSLSGANVLTFGAGSRLTVL.

Only one count was recorded for this clone. Germline is not matched at one junction end, which may reflect a read error. The rearrangement uses TRBV7-6 and TRBJ2-1; 11 nucleotides align to TRBD2. From germline, CDR1 is SGHVS and CDR2 FNYEAQ. This CDR3 is 13 amino acids long. The CDR3 loop is CASSLEASGGRVF. The CDR3 DNA reads as TGTGCCAGCAGCTTAGAGGCTAGCGGGGGGAGGGTCTTC.

This clone showed up just once. The chain couples TRBV15 to TRBJ2-7; no definite D call. Germline V CDR1 and CDR2: LNHNV, YYDKDF (reference sequence). The length of the CDR3 is 17 residues. V lost 3 bases to trimming and J lost 1 base, with 19 bases between them. CDR3 amino acids: CATSRSEVGSLSYEQYF. In DNA form, the CDR3 reads TGTGCCACCAGCAGGTCCGAGGTCGGCTCCCTATCCTACGAGCAGTACTTC.

This clone was counted between two and nine times. This sequence joins TRBV7-9 and TRBJ1-4; D ambiguous. V was trimmed by 3 bases and J by 3 bases, leaving 8 bases between them. The CDR3 runs 14 residues. Per the germline V gene, CDR1 is SEHNR and CDR2 is FQNEAQ (reference sequence). The CDR3 nucleotides are TGTGCCAGCAGCTTTTGGGGAGCTAATGAAAAACTGTTTTTT. Protein product: CASSFWGANEKLFF.

The chain links TRBV4-3 to TRBJ2-2; D is possibly TRBD1 (5 bases). The CDR3 runs 14 residues. The V and J ends lost 3 bases and 5 bases respectively, with 10 bases between them. Germline CDR1 reads LGHNA; CDR2 reads YSLEER. CDR3 protein: CASSQDTTTGELFF. The CDR3 DNA follows: TGCGCCAGCAGCCAGGACACAACGACCGGGGAGCTGTTTTTT.

The chain carries TRBV7-9 and TRBJ2-7; 14 positions agree with TRBD2. V lost 6 bases to trimming and J lost 2 bases; unmatched junction nucleotides: 3. The CDR3 spans 15 residues. The germline V gene has CDR1 SEHNR and CDR2 FQNEAQ (reference sequence). CDR3: CASRRTSGGTYEQYF. In nucleotides, the CDR3 is TGTGCCAGCAGACGGACTAGCGGGGGGACCTACGAGCAGTACTTC. Together with reference TRBV7-9 and TRBJ2-7, the CDR3 gives the full variable domain: DTGVSQNPRHKITKRGQNVTFRCDPISEHNRLYWYRQTLGQGPEFLTYFQNEAQLEKSRLLSDRFSAERPKGSFSTLEIQRTEQGDSAMYLCASRRTSGGTYEQYFGPGTRLTVT.

V and J are TRBV5-4 and TRBJ2-2; a weak D match, TRBD2 (5 bases). Germline-derived CDR1 and CDR2 are SGHNT and YYREEE (reference sequence). The CDR3 has 13 residues. The germline V and J ends were trimmed by 5 bases and 6 bases, with 11 bases remaining between them. DNA for the CDR3: TGTGCCAGCAGTTCGGACTGGGCCGGGGAGCTGTTTTTT. Translation: CASSSDWAGELFF.

The chain is built from TRBV5-6 and TRBJ2-2, with no clear D. CDR3 length: 15 residues. The germline V gene has CDR1 SGHDT and CDR2 YYEEEE. V was clipped by 4 bases and J by 0 bases, with 10 bases between them. The CDR3 reads CASSLLGSNTGELFF. The CDR3 coding sequence is TGTGCCAGCAGCCTCCTAGGATCGAACACCGGGGAGCTGTTTTTT.

V and J are TRBV5-4 and TRBJ2-2, with D possibly matching TRBD1 (5 bases). In germline, CDR1 is SGHNT, CDR2 YYREEE (reference sequence). The CDR3 runs 13 residues. Trimming removed 2 bases at V and 6 bases at J, with 8 bases between. The CDR3 reads CASSLQVAGELFF. The CDR3 DNA is TGTGCCAGCAGCTTACAGGTCGCCGGGGAGCTGTTTTTT.

This clone appeared a single time. J is TRBJ2-1 and V is TRBV20-1; a possible D gene is TRBD2 (5 bases). The CDR3 spans 11 residues. Germline assignment: CDR1 DFQATT and CDR2 SNEGSKA (reference sequence). Trimming took off 6 bases at V and 10 bases at J, with 13 bases between the two ends. The CDR3 spells CSASGIPEQFF. For the CDR3, the DNA is TGCAGTGCAAGCGGCATTCCGGAGCAGTTCTTC.

The rearrangement uses TRBV5-1 and TRBJ1-1, with TRBD1 as a possible D gene (5 bases). CDR3 length: 17 amino acids. V was trimmed by 5 bases and J by 0 bases, leaving 20 bases between them. Germline CDR1 reads SGHRS; CDR2 reads YFSETQ. CDR3 sequence (DNA): TGCGCCAGCAGATCCTGGAGGGGTCAGATTTTGAACACTGAAGCTTTCTTT. Its translation is CASRSWRGQILNTEAFF.

The sample holds a few counts of this clone. The chain combines TRBV10-3 with TRBJ1-1, with 10 bases identical to TRBD1. The length of the CDR3 is 15 residues. The J segment lost 5 bases and the V segment lost 4 bases, leaving 7 bases of the junction unmatched. Germline V gene sequence: CDR1 ENHRY, CDR2 SYGVKD. CDR3 nucleotides: TGTGCCATCAGTGGGGACAGGGGAAAAGCGACTGAAGCTTTCTTT. This codes for CAISGDRGKATEAFF.